A single sample is the source of the 8 T cell receptor beta chains below, sequenced in a study of early T cells in non-severe SARS-CoV-2 infection. One entry per CDR3 protein, called by TCRdb with MiXCR from the 5' RACE reads. The table lists tens of thousands of distinct CDR3 sequences, about 10% of them singletons. Here the sequenced sample was whole blood, taken at baseline. Receptors were obtained from an adult who was a healthcare worker with PCR-confirmed SARS-CoV-2 infection or an uninfected control (not recorded which).

V usage is TRBV27 and J usage is TRBJ2-3, with D perhaps being TRBD1 or TRBD2 (5 bases each). The CDR3 runs to 16 residues. The V and J ends lost 3 bases and 4 bases respectively, with 17 bases between them. Germline V CDR1 and CDR2: MNHEY, SMNVEV (reference sequence). This CDR3 reads CASSFPTVRGADTQYF. In DNA form, the CDR3 reads TGTGCCAGCAGTTTCCCCACAGTCCGAGGGGCAGATACGCAGTATTTT.

This clonotype was recorded a few times. The chain is built from TRBV28 and TRBJ2-7; 10 bases line up with TRBD2. The CDR3 contains 14 residues. Germline V lookup: CDR1 MDHEN, CDR2 SYDVKM. V shed 2 bases and J 4 bases; nucleotides not matched to a gene: 2. Written as DNA, the CDR3 is TGTGCCAGCAGTTTAACTAGCGGGATGTACGAGCAGTACTTC. It specifies CASSLTSGMYEQYF.

This rearrangement joins TRBV7-3 to TRBJ2-3; a weak D match, TRBD2 (6 bases). Germline V CDR1 and CDR2: SGHTA, FQGTGA. Trimming took 5 bases from V and 3 from J, leaving 12 bases between them. The CDR3 spans 14 residues. This CDR3 reads CASSPGLETDTQYF. CDR3 DNA: TGTGCCAGCAGCCCGGGACTCGAGACAGATACGCAGTATTTT.

The V and J genes are TRBV7-2 and TRBJ1-1, with TRBD1 matching 7 bases. Germline assignment: CDR1 SGHTA and CDR2 FQGNSA. This CDR3 spans 15 amino acids. V shed 1 base, J shed 0 bases, and the junction held 2 bases outside the gene matches. CDR3 region: CASSLEGQLNTEAFF. In DNA form, the CDR3 reads TGTGCCAGCAGCTTAGAGGGACAGCTGAACACTGAAGCTTTCTTT.

This chain links TRBV14 with TRBJ2-2, with a tentative D call TRBD2 (5 bases). CDR1 is SGHDN and CDR2 is FVKESK in the germline V gene. V was pared by 6 bases and J by 1 base, with 9 bases between. CDR3 length: 14 residues. DNA for the CDR3: TGTGCCAGCAGGGAGGAGTGGAACACCGGGGAGCTGTTTTTT. It encodes CASREEWNTGELFF.

Many counts were recorded for this clonotype. The chain employs TRBV5-4 and TRBJ1-1, with TRBD1 matching over 11 bases. There are 17 residues in the CDR3. Trimming took 2 bases from V and 1 from J; bases not matched to a gene: 7. Germline CDR1 SGHNT, CDR2 YYREEE (reference sequence). For the CDR3, the DNA is TGTGCCAGCAGCTTCTCCCCGGGACAGGGGGGGAACACTGAAGCTTTCTTT. Encoded protein: CASSFSPGQGGNTEAFF.

V usage is TRBV4-1 and J usage is TRBJ2-5; TRBD2 matches 11 bases. CDR3 length equals 19 residues. Trimming took 4 bases from V and 5 from J; bases not matched to a gene: 18. The germline V gene encodes CDR1 MGHRA and CDR2 YSYEKL. Written as DNA, the CDR3 is TGCGCCAGCAGCCCAGCGGGACAATCACTAGCGGGAGCTTACGAGACCCAGTACTTC. This sequence encodes CASSPAGQSLAGAYETQYF.

The chain is built from TRBV10-3 and TRBJ2-3; D gene uncertain. This CDR3 is built from 13 residues. V was pared by 4 bases and J by 7 bases, with 12 bases between. The V gene's germline CDR1 is ENHRY and CDR2 SYGVKD. The CDR3 sequence: CAISANSENTQYF. The CDR3, as DNA: TGTGCCATCAGTGCCAACTCGGAAAATACGCAGTATTTT.